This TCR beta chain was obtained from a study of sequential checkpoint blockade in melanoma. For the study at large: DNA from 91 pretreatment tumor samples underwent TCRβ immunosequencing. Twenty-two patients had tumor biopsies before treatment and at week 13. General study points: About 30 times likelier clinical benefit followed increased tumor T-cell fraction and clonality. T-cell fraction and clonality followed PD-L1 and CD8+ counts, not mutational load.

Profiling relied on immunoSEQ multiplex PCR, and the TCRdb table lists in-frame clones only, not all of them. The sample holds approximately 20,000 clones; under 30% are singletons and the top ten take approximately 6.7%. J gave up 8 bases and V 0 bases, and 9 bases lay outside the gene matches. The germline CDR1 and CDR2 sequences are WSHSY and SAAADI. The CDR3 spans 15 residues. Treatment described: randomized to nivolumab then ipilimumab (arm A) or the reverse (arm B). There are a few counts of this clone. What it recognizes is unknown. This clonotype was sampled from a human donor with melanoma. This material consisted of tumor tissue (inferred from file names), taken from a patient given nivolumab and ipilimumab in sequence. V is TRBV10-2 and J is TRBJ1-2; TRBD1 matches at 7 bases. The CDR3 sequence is CASSESTGRGKGYTF. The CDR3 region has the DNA TGCGCCAGCAGTGAGTCGACCGGCAGGGGGAAAGGCTACACCTTC.